Sequencing of this TCR beta chain was carried out in a study of T cells after yellow fever vaccination. MiXCR, applied by TCRdb to the 5' RACE reads, yields one record per CDR3 protein. In the table there are around 340,000 distinct CDR3 sequences, 8.7% of which are singletons. This clonotype was detected a few times. CDR3 length: 16 residues. The V gene lost 1 base and the J gene lost 0 bases, with 12 bases spanning the gap. Per the germline V gene, CDR1 is SGHRS and CDR2 is YFSETQ. This receptor was taken from a man younger than 35 who received the YFV17D yellow fever vaccine. The V call is TRBV5-1, the J call TRBJ2-3; perhaps TRBD2 as D (6 bases). Sequencing used PBMCs, obtained on the day of the first yellow fever vaccination. The CDR3 region is CASSLWASDSTDTQYF. The CDR3 DNA reads TGCGCCAGCAGCTTGTGGGCTAGCGATAGCACAGATACGCAGTATTTT.